Reported below is one T cell receptor (beta chain). The antigen is not known. This record belongs to a study of T-cell memory formation after mild COVID-19. Study as a whole: The TCR clusters were mostly specific to one donor.

The study's findings and limits: Nothing showed for sure that second-wave clones peaking on day 37 were SARS-CoV-2 specific. From day 15 to 85, contracting clones were balanced between CD4 and CD8, whereas later expanders leaned toward CD4+.

The CDR3 is 14 residues long. The V gene lost 1 base and the J gene lost 2 bases, with 9 bases spanning the gap. Germline V CDR1 and CDR2: SEHNR, FQNEAQ (reference sequence). Constant-segment primers were used for 5'RACE, and the resulting TCR alpha and TCR beta cDNA libraries carried sample barcodes and UMIs. TCRdb reprocessed the 5' RACE reads via MiXCR and lists one record per CDR3 protein. The sample lists about 140,000 distinct CDR3 sequences; 11% to 15% were seen once. The TCR sequence derives from an adult woman who had mild COVID-19 (a few samples of this study predate the infection). Cell type and time point are not known. Source material: PBMCs or a T cell subset sorted from them (not recorded which). V usage is TRBV7-9 and J usage is TRBJ2-7; possible D gene TRBD1, 5 bases. CDR3: CASSLEGFTYEQYF. The CDR3 DNA reads as TGTGCCAGCAGCTTAGAGGGGTTTACCTACGAGCAGTACTTC.